Here is one TCR beta chain with its context. The authors' processing: Amplification from reference gene primers served as the basis for estimated nucleated cell counts. This table comes from immunoSEQ multiplex PCR, and its TCRdb copy is limited to in-frame clones, with some not included. V and J calls and clone size are given by that table; D and trimming were obtained from the DNA. Here the sample spans about 350,000 clones, approximately 90% being singletons. This entry is derived from a study of blood T cell repertoires in COVID-19. On the study more broadly: Researchers got acute and convalescent COVID-19 samples from the United States, Italy and Spain. T cells, B-cell-depleted T cells, or PBMCs provided the cDNA or gDNA that served as material.

This CDR3 comprises 15 residues. Germline lookup yields CDR1 SGHTA and CDR2 FQGNSA. J lost 1 base, V lost 4 bases, and 3 bases had no gene match. The chain couples TRBV7-2 to TRBJ2-3; 9 positions agree with TRBD2. This receptor was identified in a young woman who had recovered from COVID-19. The sequenced sample consisted of peripheral blood. In DNA, the CDR3 is TGTGCCAGCAGCTGGGGGACTAGCCGCACAGATACGCAGTATTTT. Its translation: CASSWGTSRTDTQYF.